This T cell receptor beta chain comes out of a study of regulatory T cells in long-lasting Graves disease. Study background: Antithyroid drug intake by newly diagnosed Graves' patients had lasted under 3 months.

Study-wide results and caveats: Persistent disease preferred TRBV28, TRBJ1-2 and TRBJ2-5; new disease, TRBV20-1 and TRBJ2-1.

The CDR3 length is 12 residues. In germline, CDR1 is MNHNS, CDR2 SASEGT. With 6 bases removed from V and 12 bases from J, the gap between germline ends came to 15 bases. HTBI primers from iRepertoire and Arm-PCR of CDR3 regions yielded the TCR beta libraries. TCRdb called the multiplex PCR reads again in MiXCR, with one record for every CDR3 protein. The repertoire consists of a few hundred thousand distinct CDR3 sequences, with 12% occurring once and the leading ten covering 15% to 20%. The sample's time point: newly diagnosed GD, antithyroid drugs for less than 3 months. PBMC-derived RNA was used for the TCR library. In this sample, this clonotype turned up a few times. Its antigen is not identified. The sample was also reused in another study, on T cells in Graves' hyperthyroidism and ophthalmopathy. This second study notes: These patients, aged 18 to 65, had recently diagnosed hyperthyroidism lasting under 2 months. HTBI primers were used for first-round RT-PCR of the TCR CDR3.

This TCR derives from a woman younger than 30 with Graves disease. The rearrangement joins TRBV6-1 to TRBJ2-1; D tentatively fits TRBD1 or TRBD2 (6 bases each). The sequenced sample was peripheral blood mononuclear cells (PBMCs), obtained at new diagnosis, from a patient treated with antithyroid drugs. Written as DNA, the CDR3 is TGTGCCAGCAGACAAAAGAGGGGGGCGCAGTTCTTC. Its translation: CASRQKRGAQFF.